These 10 T cell receptor beta chains came from one sample sequenced in a study of spatial heterogeneity in lung cancer. Points from the study as a whole: The number of expanded tumor alpha and beta chains correlated with mutation number.

MiXCR, run by TCRdb on the 5' RACE reads, gives a single entry per CDR3 protein. Of approximately 18,000 distinct CDR3 sequences in the sample, roughly a tenth were seen once. Time point of the sample: sample taken at primary tumor resection. No antigen is known for these receptors. The material was lung tumor tissue, obtained at surgery. The source is a female donor with early-stage non-small cell lung cancer.

This clonotype was counted ten times or more. This beta chain slipped into a library made for alpha chains as a stray read, so its size is not meaningful. The genes are TRBV4-1 and TRBJ1-6; TRBD1 matches 7 bases. Germline CDR1 and CDR2: MGHRA and YSYEKL. V shed 3 bases, J shed 7 bases, and the junction held 12 bases outside the gene matches. This CDR3 region has 17 residues. Written as DNA, the CDR3 is TGCGCCAGCAGCCACCTCTCACTACAGGGGAGGAATTCACCCCTCCACTTT. Encoded protein: CASSHLSLQGRNSPLHF.

This clonotype has ten or more counts. This beta chain is off target for a library built for alpha chains, so its abundance means little. The rearrangement links TRBV4-1 to TRBJ1-2; D is undetermined. Germline V lookup: CDR1 MGHRA, CDR2 YSYEKL. Deletions cut 3 bases from V and 8 bases from J, with 16 bases between. CDR3 length: 14 amino acids. CDR3 in DNA: TGCGCCAGCAGCCAGATAGGAGGTTTGAGGGGCTACACCTTC. Its protein is CASSQIGGLRGYTF.

In its sample, this clonotype was seen a few times. This beta chain is an off-target read within a library intended for alpha chains, so its frequency means little. The rearrangement links TRBV6-4 to TRBJ1-1, with unresolved D. This CDR3 has 13 amino acids. Germline lookup yields CDR1 MRHNA and CDR2 SNTAGT. V was shortened by 5 bases and J by 5 bases, with 12 bases between the two germline ends. The CDR3 spells CASSSQAGTEAFF. CDR3 DNA sequence: TGTGCCAGCAGTTCGCAGGCCGGTACTGAAGCTTTCTTT.

This clonotype was picked up a small number of times. Within a library made for alpha chains, this beta chain is off target, and its count is uninformative. The rearrangement joins TRBV6-2 or TRBV6-3 to TRBJ2-4; 12 bases align to TRBD2. The J segment lost 3 bases and the V segment lost 4 bases, leaving 4 bases of the junction unmatched. Per the germline V gene, CDR1 is MNHEY and CDR2 is SVGEGT. The CDR3 is 16 amino acids. CDR3 sequence reads: CASSSSGGVVKNIQYF. The DNA of the CDR3 is TGTGCCAGCAGTTCTAGCGGGGGGGTGGTCAAAAACATTCAGTACTTC.

A remark on this clonotype: A much larger clone lies a single base off, so this may be a read error. This beta chain is off target for a library built for alpha chains, so its abundance means little. V usage is TRBV18 and J usage is TRBJ2-1, with 11 bases aligning to TRBD2. J was trimmed by 0 bases and V by 3 bases; bases with no gene match: 7. The CDR3 runs 18 residues. Germline loops: CDR1 KGHSH, CDR2 LQKENI. CDR3 in amino acids: CASSPGLAEISSYNEQFF. The CDR3 DNA follows: TGTGCCAGCTCACCGGGACTAGCGGAGATCAGCTCCTACAATGAGCAGTTCTTC.

This clonotype has only a few counts. This beta chain turned up in a library designed for alpha chains; as an off-target read, its abundance says little. The chain uses TRBV20-1 and TRBJ2-1; TRBD1 matches 8 bases. V was clipped by 3 bases and J by 8 bases; unmatched bases: 12. Germline CDR1 is DFQATT and CDR2 is SNEGSKA (reference sequence). The CDR3 sequence is 15 residues long. CDR3 amino acids: CSASGRTGRADEQFF. For the CDR3, the DNA is TGCAGTGCTAGTGGCCGGACAGGGAGAGCGGATGAGCAGTTCTTC.

About this clonotype itself: In a library made to pick up alpha chains, this beta chain is a stray read with a size that means little. The genes are TRBV4-1 and TRBJ1-2; D is perhaps TRBD1 (6 bases). This CDR3 is 17 amino acids long. Per germline, CDR1 MGHRA and CDR2 YSYEKL. The V gene lost 0 bases and the J gene lost 3 bases, with 17 bases spanning the gap. CDR3 DNA: TGCGCCAGCAGCCAAGATAAAGCTCGGGCAGGGGACTATGGCTACACCTTC. Amino acids: CASSQDKARAGDYGYTF.

At least ten counts were recorded for this clonotype. This beta chain is an off-target read within a library intended for alpha chains, so its frequency means little. The chain employs TRBV7-9 and TRBJ1-2; a weak D match, TRBD1 (5 bases). From germline, CDR1 is SEHNR and CDR2 FQNEAQ (reference sequence). CDR3 length: 14 amino acids. V was cut by 1 base and J by 6 bases, with 12 bases left in between. CDR3 residues: CASSLGLQGDGYTF. In nucleotides, the CDR3 is TGTGCCAGCAGCTTAGGGTTGCAGGGCGATGGCTACACCTTC.

Concerning this clonotype: This beta chain represents an off-target read in a library built for alpha chains; its size is of limited meaning. The rearrangement links TRBV12-3 or TRBV12-4 to TRBJ1-5, with no clear D. CDR3 length: 15 amino acids. The V and J ends lost 2 bases and 2 bases respectively, with 10 bases between them. For the CDR3, the DNA is TGTGCCAGCAGTTTATCACGGTTACGCAATCAGCCCCAGCATTTT. This sequence encodes CASSLSRLRNQPQHF.

At least ten counts were recorded for this clonotype. As an off-target read in a library built for alpha chains, this beta chain has a frequency of little significance. The chain combines TRBV12-3 or TRBV12-4 with TRBJ1-2; the D gene is possibly TRBD1 (5 bases). The CDR3 loop spans 12 amino acids. V shed 2 bases and J shed 8 bases, with 9 bases lying between them. CDR3 in DNA: TGTGCCAGCAGTTTAACGCAGGGCGGCTACACCTTC. Protein sequence: CASSLTQGGYTF.